This TCR beta chain was recovered during a study of T cell repertoires in cytomegalovirus infection. This clonotype was seen repeatedly, ten times or more. The CDR3 contains 12 residues. Germline CDR1 and CDR2: MDHEN and SYDVKM. Unmatched junction bases numbered 6, after V lost 5 bases and J lost 10 bases. TCRdb itself ran the reads through MiXCR, one entry per CDR3 protein. The data hold approximately 500,000 distinct CDR3 sequences, with around 11% observed a single time. The clonotype originates from a human donor in good health (CMV status not recorded). Some clones in this sample may be carry-over from other donors' samples. The chain joins TRBV28 to TRBJ1-1, with TRBD1 identical over 8 bases. The sequencing input was PBMCs. The CDR3 sequence: CASSAGQGGAFF. CDR3 in DNA: TGTGCCAGCAGTGCAGGACAGGGTGGAGCTTTCTTT.